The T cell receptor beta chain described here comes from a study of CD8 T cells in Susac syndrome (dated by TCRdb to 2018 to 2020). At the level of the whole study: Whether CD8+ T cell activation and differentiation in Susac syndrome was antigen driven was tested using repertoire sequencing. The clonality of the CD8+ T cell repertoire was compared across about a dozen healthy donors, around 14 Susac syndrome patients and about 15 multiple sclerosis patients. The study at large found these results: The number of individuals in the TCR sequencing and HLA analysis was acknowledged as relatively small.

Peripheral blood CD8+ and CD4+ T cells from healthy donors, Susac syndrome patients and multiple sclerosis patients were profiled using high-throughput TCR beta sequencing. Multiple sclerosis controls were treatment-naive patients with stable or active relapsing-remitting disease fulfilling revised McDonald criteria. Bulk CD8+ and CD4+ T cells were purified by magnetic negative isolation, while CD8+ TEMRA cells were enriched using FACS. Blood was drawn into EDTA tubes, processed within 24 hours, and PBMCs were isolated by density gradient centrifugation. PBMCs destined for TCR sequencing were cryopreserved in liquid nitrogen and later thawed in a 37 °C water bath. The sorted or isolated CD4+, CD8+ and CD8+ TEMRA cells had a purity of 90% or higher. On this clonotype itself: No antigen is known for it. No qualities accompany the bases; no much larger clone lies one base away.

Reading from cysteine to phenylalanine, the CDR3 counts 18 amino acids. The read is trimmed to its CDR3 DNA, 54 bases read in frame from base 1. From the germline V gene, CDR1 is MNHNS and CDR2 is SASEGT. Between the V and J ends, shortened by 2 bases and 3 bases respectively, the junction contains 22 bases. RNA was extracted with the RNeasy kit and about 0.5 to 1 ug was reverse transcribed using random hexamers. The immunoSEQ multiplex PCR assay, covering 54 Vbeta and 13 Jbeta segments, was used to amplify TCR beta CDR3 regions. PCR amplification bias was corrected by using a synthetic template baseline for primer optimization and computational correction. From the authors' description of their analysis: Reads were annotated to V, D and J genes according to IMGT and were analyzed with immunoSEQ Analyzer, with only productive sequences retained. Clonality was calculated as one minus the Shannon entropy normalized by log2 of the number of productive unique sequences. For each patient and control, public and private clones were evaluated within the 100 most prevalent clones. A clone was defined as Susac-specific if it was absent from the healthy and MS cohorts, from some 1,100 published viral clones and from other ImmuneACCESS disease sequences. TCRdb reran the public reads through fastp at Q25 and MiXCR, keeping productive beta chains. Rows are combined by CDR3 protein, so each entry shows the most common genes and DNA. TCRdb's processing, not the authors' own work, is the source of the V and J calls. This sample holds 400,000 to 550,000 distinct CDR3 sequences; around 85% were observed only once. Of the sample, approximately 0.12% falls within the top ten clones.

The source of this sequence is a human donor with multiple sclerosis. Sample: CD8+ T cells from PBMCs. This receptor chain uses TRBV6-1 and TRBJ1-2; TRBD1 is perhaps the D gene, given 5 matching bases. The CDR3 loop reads CASSEMWTETRGDYGYTF. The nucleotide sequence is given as TGTGCCAGCAGTGAAATGTGGACGGAAACCAGAGGGGACTATGGCTACACCTTC.